This T cell receptor (beta chain) is from a study of synovial regulatory T cells in juvenile arthritis. Notes on this clone: What it binds is unknown.

Study-wide results and limits: Compared with other blood Treg cells, inflammation-associated Treg cells had reduced TCR diversity. iaTreg cells shared more CDR3 sequences with synovial Tregs than other blood Tregs did. iaTreg TCR repertoires were largely private across patients and partially overlapped synovial Teff and blood CPL.

CDR3 length equals 16 residues. No DNA sequence is on record. The V gene's germline CDR1 is LGHNA and CDR2 YSLEER. HLA-DR+ Treg cells made up the iaTreg subset. Median disease duration was about seven years, range 0.2-19.1. Data came from immunoSEQ multiplex PCR; TCRdb stores just in-frame clones and leaves some out. The clone table shows about 9,900 clones, with the ten largest holding around 1.7%. The source is a donor aged 2-29 years with juvenile idiopathic arthritis. The chain is built from TRBV4-3 and TRBJ2-1. The material sequenced was Treg cells from blood. Subset meaning: HLA-DR+ inflammation-associated blood Treg cells. The CDR3 sequence is CASSQEAGALGNEQFF.